Included here is one TCR beta chain sequence, with context. This sample was taken from a study of blood T cell repertoires in COVID-19. Study-level information: Sites in the United States, Italy and Spain provided acute and convalescent COVID-19 samples. The analysed material was cDNA or gDNA that came from T cells, B-cell-depleted T cells, or PBMCs.

Germline-derived CDR1 and CDR2 are SGHKS and YYEKEE (reference sequence). Trimming stripped 0 bases from V and 4 bases from J, with 5 bases between. This CDR3 is 12 amino acids long. Under the authors' procedure: Amplification of reference gene primers was used by the study to estimate nucleated cell counts. This table comes from immunoSEQ multiplex PCR, and its TCRdb copy is limited to in-frame clones, with some not included. The DNA was the basis for D and trimming; V, J and clone size are from that table. The table lists hundreds of thousands of clones, 85% to 90% of them singletons. J is TRBJ2-7 and V is TRBV5-5; D ambiguous. This receptor was obtained from a man older than 75 with acute or convalescent COVID-19. The sequencing sample was made of peripheral blood. The CDR3 DNA sequence: TGTGCCAGCAGCTTGGAGAGTTACGAGCAGTACGTC. Protein: CASSLESYEQYV.